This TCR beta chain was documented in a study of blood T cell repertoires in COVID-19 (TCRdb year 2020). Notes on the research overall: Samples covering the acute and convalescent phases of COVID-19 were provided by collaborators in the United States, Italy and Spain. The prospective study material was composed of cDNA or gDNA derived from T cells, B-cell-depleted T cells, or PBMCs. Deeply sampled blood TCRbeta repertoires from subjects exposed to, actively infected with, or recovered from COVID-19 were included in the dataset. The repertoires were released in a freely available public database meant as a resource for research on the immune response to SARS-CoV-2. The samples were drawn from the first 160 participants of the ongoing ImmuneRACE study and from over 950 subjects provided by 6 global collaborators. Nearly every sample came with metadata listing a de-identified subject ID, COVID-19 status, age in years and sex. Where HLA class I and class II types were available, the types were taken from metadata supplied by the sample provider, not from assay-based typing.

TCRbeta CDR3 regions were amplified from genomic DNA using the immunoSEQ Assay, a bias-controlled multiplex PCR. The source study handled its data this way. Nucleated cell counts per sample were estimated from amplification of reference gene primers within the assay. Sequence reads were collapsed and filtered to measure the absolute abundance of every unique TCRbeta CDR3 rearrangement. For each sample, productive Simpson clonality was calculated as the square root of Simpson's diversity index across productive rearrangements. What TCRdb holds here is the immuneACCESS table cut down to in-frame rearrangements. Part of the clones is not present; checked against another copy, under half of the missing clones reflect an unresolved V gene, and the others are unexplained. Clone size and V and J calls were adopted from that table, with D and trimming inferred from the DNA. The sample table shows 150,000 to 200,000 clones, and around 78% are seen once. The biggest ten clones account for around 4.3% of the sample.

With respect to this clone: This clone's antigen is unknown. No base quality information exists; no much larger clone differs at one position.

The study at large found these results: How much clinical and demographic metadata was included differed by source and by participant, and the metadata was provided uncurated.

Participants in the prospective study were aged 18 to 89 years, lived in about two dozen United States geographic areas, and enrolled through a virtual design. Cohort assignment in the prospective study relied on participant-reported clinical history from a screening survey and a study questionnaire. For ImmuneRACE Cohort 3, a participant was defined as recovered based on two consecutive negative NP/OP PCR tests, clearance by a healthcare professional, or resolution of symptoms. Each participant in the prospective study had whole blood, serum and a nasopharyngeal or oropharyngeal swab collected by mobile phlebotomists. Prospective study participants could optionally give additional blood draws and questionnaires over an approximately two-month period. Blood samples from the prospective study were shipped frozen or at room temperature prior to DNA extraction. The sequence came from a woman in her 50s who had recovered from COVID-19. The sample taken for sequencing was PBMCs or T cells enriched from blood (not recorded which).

The DNA reads TGCGCCAGCAGCCAAGGGACTTCCTACAATGAGCAGTTCTTC. It codes for CASSQGTSYNEQFF. The chain was built from TRBV5-1 and TRBJ2-1; matching of 6 bases hints at TRBD2 as the D gene. V is cut by 4 bases and J by 1 base, and the space between the germline ends is 9 bases. Reading from cysteine to phenylalanine, the CDR3 counts 14 amino acids. Just CDR3 DNA is preserved here, 42 bases in frame from base 1. Taken from the germline V gene, the CDR1 and CDR2 loops are SGHRS and YFSETQ. The full variable domain, completed from the reference TRBV5-1 and TRBJ2-1 proteins outside the CDR3, reads KAGVTQTPRYLIKTRGQQVTLSCSPISGHRSVSWYQQTPGQGLQFLFEYFSETQRNKGNFPGRFSGRQFSNSRSEMNVSTLELGDSALYLCASSQGTSYNEQFFGPGTRLTVL.